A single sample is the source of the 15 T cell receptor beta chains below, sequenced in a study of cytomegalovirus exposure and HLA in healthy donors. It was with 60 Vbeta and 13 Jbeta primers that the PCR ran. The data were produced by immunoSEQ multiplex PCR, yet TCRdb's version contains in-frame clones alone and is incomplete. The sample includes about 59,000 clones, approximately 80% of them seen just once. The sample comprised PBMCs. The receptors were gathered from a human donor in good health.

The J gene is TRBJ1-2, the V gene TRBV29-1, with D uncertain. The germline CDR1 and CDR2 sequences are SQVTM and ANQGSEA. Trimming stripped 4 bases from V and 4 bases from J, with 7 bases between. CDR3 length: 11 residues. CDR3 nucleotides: TGCAGCGTTGGCGAGGGCTATGGCTACACCTTC. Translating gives CSVGEGYGYTF.

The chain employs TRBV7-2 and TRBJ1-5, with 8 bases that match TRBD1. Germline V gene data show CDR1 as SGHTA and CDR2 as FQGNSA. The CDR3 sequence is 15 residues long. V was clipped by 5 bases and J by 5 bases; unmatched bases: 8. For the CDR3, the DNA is TGTGCCAGCAGCCCGCGGACAGGGAGGGATCAGCCCCAGCATTTT. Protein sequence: CASSPRTGRDQPQHF.

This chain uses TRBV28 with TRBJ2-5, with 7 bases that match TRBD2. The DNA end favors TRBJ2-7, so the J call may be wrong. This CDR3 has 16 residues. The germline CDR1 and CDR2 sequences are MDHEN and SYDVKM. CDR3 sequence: CASSLHGGRSSYEQYF. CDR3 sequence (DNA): TGTGCCAGCAGTCTCCACGGGGGGAGGAGCTCCTACGAGCAGTACTTC.

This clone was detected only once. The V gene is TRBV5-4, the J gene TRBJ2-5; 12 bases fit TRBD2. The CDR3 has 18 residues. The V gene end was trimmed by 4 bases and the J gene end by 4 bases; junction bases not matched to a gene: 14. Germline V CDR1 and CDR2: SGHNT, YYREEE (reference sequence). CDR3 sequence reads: CASSSFGLAGSAGETQYF. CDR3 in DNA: TGTGCCAGCAGCAGCTTCGGACTAGCGGGATCGGCAGGAGAGACCCAGTACTTC.

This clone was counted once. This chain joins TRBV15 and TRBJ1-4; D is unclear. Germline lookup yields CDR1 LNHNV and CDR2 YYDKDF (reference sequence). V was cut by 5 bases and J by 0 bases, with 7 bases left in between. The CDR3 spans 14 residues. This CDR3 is CATSHFATNEKLFF. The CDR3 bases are TGTGCCACCAGCCACTTTGCAACTAATGAAAAACTGTTTTTT. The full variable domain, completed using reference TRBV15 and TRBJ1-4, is DAMVIQNPRYQVTQFGKPVTLSCSQTLNHNVMYWYQQKSSQAPKLLFHYYDKDFNNEADTPDNFQSRRPNTSFCFLDIRSPGLGDTAMYLCATSHFATNEKLFFGSGTQLSVL.

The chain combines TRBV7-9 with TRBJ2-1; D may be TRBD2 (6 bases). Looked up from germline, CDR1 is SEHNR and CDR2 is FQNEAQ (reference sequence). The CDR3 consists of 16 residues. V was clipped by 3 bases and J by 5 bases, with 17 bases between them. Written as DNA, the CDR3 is TGTGCCAGCAGCTTTTCCCCCGGGACTGAGAACAATGAGCAGTTCTTC. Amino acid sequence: CASSFSPGTENNEQFF.

DNA for the CDR3: TGTGCCAGCAGTGGGGCAGGGATCTCTGGAAACACCATATATTTT. It encodes CASSGAGISGNTIYF. V is TRBV25-1 and J is TRBJ1-3; possible D gene TRBD1, 5 bases. Germline assignment: CDR1 MGHDK and CDR2 SYGVNS. The length of the CDR3 is 15 residues. V dropped 4 bases and J dropped 0 bases, with 10 bases sitting between them.

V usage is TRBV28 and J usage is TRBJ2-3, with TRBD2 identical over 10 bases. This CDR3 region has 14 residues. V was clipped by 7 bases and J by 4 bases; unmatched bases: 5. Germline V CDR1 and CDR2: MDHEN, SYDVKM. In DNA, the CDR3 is TGTGCCAGCACTAGCGGGAGTACGGCAGATACGCAGTATTTT. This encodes CASTSGSTADTQYF.

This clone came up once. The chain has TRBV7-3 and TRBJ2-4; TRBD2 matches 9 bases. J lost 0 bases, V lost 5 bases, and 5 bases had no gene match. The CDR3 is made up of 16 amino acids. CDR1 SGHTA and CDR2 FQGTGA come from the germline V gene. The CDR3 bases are TGTGCCAGCAGCCCAGAGCGGGGGGAAGCCAAAAACATTCAGTACTTC. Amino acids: CASSPERGEAKNIQYF.

In DNA, the CDR3 is TGTGCCAGCAGTTACGGGGGGAGCTACAATGAGCAGTTCTTC. Protein product: CASSYGGSYNEQFF. The chain recombines TRBV6-6 with TRBJ2-1; a possible D gene is TRBD2 (6 bases). The CDR3 runs 14 residues. Germline V gene lookup returns CDR1 MNHNY and CDR2 SVGAGI (reference sequence). V gave up 2 bases and J gave up 3 bases, with 8 bases separating them.

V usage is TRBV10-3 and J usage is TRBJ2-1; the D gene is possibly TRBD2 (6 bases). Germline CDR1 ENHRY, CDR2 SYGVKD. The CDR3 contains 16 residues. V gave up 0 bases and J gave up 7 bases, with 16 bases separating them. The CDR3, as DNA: TGTGCCATCAGTGAGTCGTACGGGGGTGACAATAATGAGCAGTTCTTC. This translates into CAISESYGGDNNEQFF.

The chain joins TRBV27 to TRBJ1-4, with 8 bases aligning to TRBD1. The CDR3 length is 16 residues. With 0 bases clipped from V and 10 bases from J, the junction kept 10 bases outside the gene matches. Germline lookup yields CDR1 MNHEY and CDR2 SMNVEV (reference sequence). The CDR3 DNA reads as TGTGCCAGCAGTTTATCGGGCACCTTACAGGGGGGAAAACTGTTTTTT. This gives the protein CASSLSGTLQGGKLFF.

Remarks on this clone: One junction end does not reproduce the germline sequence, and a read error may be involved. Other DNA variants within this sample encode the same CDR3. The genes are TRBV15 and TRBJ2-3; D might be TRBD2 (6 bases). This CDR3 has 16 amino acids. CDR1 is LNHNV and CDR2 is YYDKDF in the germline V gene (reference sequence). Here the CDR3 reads CATSRGASEDTDTQYF. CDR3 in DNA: TGCGCCACCAGCAGAGGGGCTAGCGAAGACACAGATACGCAGTATTTT.

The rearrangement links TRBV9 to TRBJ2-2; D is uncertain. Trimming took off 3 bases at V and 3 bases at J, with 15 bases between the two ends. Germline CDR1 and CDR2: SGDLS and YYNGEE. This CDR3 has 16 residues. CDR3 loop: CASSAQMYRYTGELFF. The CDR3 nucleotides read TGTGCCAGCAGCGCCCAGATGTACAGATACACCGGGGAGCTGTTTTTT.

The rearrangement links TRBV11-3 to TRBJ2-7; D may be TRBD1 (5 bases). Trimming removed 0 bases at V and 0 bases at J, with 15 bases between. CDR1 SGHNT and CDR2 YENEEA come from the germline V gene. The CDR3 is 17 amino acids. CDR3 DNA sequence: TGTGCCAGCAGCTTAGATCGCAAGGGGTATTCCTCCTACGAGCAGTACTTC. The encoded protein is CASSLDRKGYSSYEQYF. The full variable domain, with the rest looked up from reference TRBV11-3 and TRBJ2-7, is EAGVVQSPRYKIIEKKQPVAFWCNPISGHNTLYWYLQNLGQGPELLIRYENEEAVDDSQLPKDRFSAERLKGVDSTLKIQPAELGDSAVYLCASSLDRKGYSSYEQYFGPGTRLTVT.